This record looks at one T cell receptor (beta chain) sequence and its context. The entry originates in a study of blood T cell repertoires in COVID-19. Background on the study: Sources were T cells, B-cell-depleted T cells, or PBMCs; the material itself was cDNA or gDNA.

Sequenced by immunoSEQ multiplex PCR; TCRdb stores in-frame clones only, minus some. The table has more than 20,000 clones, about 78% seen once. This clonotype was obtained from a man in his sixties with active COVID-19. Material for sequencing was peripheral blood.

CDR3 in amino acids: CASSSGGWSTDTQYF. CDR3 nucleotides: TGTGCCAGCAGCTCGGGGGGCTGGAGCACAGATACGCAGTATTTT. The chain couples TRBV5-6 to TRBJ2-3, with D possibly TRBD2 on 7 matching bases. Germline CDR1 is SGHDT and CDR2 is YYEEEE. V shed 3 bases and J shed 0 bases, with 11 bases lying between them. The CDR3 is 15 amino acids.